This T cell receptor (beta chain) was profiled in a study of T cells after yellow fever vaccination. CDR1 is KGHSH, CDR2 LQKENI, per germline. The CDR3 extends over 16 amino acids. The V gene lost 5 bases and the J gene lost 0 bases, with 16 bases spanning the gap. MiXCR, run by TCRdb on the 5' RACE reads, gives a single entry per CDR3 protein. The table includes hundreds of thousands of distinct CDR3 sequences, about 12% detected once. The source of this sequence is a man under 40 who received the YFV17D yellow fever vaccine. Sequencing used PBMCs, obtained on the day of the yellow fever booster vaccination. The chain has TRBV18 and TRBJ1-1, with a weak D call TRBD1 (5 bases). The CDR3 sequence: CASSSAPGTVNTEAFF. The CDR3 DNA sequence: TGTGCCAGCTCATCAGCTCCCGGGACGGTGAACACTGAAGCTTTCTTT.